These T cell receptor beta chains were read from a single sample in a study of blood T cell repertoires in COVID-19. Libraries were prepared by immunoSEQ multiplex PCR; TCRdb keeps only in-frame clonotypes and omits some of them. The profile shows under 200,000 clones, roughly 71% of them singletons. The sequenced material came from peripheral blood. The source of these receptors is a woman aged 80 or over with acute or convalescent COVID-19. The CDR3 runs from the conserved cysteine through the conserved F or W. D genes are given only for firm matches. Where a row states a size, it is once, few, many or the class of an expanded clone; other rows omit it.

abundance: once; v_gene: TRBV30; j_gene: TRBJ1-3; len: 14; d_gene: .; CDR3nt: TGTGCCTGGACACACAGGCTCTCTGGAAACACCATATATTTT; CDR3aa: CAWTHRLSGNTIYF
abundance: .; v_gene: TRBV4-1; j_gene: TRBJ2-1; len: 16; d_gene: .; CDR3nt: TGCGCCAGCAGCCAAGATGTGCGAGGCTCCTACAATGAGCAGTTCTTC; CDR3aa: CASSQDVRGSYNEQFF
abundance: .; v_gene: TRBV6-6; j_gene: TRBJ1-1; len: 17; d_gene: TRBD1; CDR3nt: TGTGCCAGCAGTCCCCCGAGGGGGCCCGCGGAGAACACTGAAGCTTTCTTT; CDR3aa: CASSPPRGPAENTEAFF
abundance: .; v_gene: TRBV11-3; j_gene: TRBJ2-1; len: 14; d_gene: TRBD2; CDR3nt: TGTGCCAGCAGCTCTAGCGGGCCGTACAATGAGCAGTTCTTC; CDR3aa: CASSSSGPYNEQFF
abundance: .; v_gene: TRBV5-1; j_gene: TRBJ2-5; len: 14; d_gene: .; CDR3nt: TGCGCCAGCAGCTTAAAACAGGGTTTAGAGACCCAGTACTTC; CDR3aa: CASSLKQGLETQYF
abundance: .; v_gene: TRBV18; j_gene: TRBJ2-7; len: 15; d_gene: TRBD1; CDR3nt: TGTGCCAGCTCACCCCCGGGACAGGGTATATACGAGCAGTACTTC; CDR3aa: CASSPPGQGIYEQYF
abundance: few; v_gene: TRBV19; j_gene: TRBJ2-7; len: 12; d_gene: .; CDR3nt: TGTGCCAGTAGTATAGAGCGGGGCGAGCAGTACTTC; CDR3aa: CASSIERGEQYF
abundance: .; v_gene: TRBV18; j_gene: TRBJ1-5; len: 14; d_gene: .; CDR3nt: TGTGCCAGCTCACTGGCAGAGACTAATCAGCCCCAGCATTTT; CDR3aa: CASSLAETNQPQHF
abundance: .; v_gene: TRBV6-1; j_gene: TRBJ1-1; len: 15; d_gene: .; CDR3nt: TGTGCCAGCAGTGATTTGGGGGGTGAGAACACTGAAGCTTTCTTT; CDR3aa: CASSDLGGENTEAFF
abundance: .; v_gene: TRBV5-5; j_gene: TRBJ2-7; len: 15; d_gene: .; CDR3nt: TGTGCCAGCAGCTTGGGACTGACAGACACCTACGAGCAGTACTTC; CDR3aa: CASSLGLTDTYEQYF
abundance: .; v_gene: TRBV7-8; j_gene: TRBJ1-5; len: 17; d_gene: TRBD1; CDR3nt: TGTGCCAGCGCCGGACAGGGCTCATCGAATGGCAATCAGCCCCAGCATTTT; CDR3aa: CASAGQGSSNGNQPQHF
abundance: .; v_gene: TRBV7-3; j_gene: TRBJ1-1; len: 13; d_gene: .; CDR3nt: TGTGCCAGCAGCTTAACCCCGAGCGCTGAAGCTTTCTTT; CDR3aa: CASSLTPSAEAFF
abundance: .; v_gene: TRBV30; j_gene: TRBJ2-1; len: 15; d_gene: TRBD1; CDR3nt: TGTGCCTGGAGTACCCAGACAGGGGGGATTGATGAGCAGTTCTTC; CDR3aa: CAWSTQTGGIDEQFF
abundance: few; v_gene: TRBV7-2; j_gene: TRBJ1-2; len: 15; d_gene: TRBD1; CDR3nt: TGTGCCAGCAGCTCTGACGGGACAGGAGTCATAAGATACACCTTC; CDR3aa: CASSSDGTGVIRYTF
abundance: once; v_gene: TRBV21-1; j_gene: TRBJ2-1; len: 15; d_gene: .; CDR3nt: TGTGCCAGCATCATGACTAGCAGCTCCTACAATGAGCAGTTCTTC; CDR3aa: CASIMTSSSYNEQFF
abundance: .; v_gene: TRBV2; j_gene: TRBJ2-7; len: 14; d_gene: TRBD2; CDR3nt: TGTGCCAGCCGGGAGGGGCTAACAACCTACGAGCAGTACTTC; CDR3aa: CASREGLTTYEQYF
abundance: .; v_gene: TRBV9; j_gene: TRBJ2-3; len: 15; d_gene: TRBD2; CDR3nt: TGTGCCAGCAGCGGTAGCGGGGTGGCCACAGATACGCAGTATTTT; CDR3aa: CASSGSGVATDTQYF
abundance: once; v_gene: TRBV30; j_gene: TRBJ1-5; len: 12; d_gene: TRBD1; CDR3nt: TGTGCCTTCGACAGGGAAGGACAGCCCCAGCATTTT; CDR3aa: CAFDREGQPQHF
abundance: .; v_gene: TRBV12-3/TRBV12-4; j_gene: TRBJ1-1; len: 13; d_gene: .; CDR3nt: TGTGCCAGCAGTCAACTCCCGGGCACTGAAGCTTTCTTT; CDR3aa: CASSQLPGTEAFF
abundance: few; v_gene: TRBV6-2/TRBV6-3; j_gene: TRBJ1-2; len: 14; d_gene: .; CDR3nt: TGTGCCAGCAGTCCGGCAGGGGTCCCCTATGGCTACACCTTC; CDR3aa: CASSPAGVPYGYTF
abundance: .; v_gene: TRBV27; j_gene: TRBJ2-4; len: 15; d_gene: .; CDR3nt: TGTGCCAGCAGCACTAGAGACCTAGCCAAAAACATTCAGTACTTC; CDR3aa: CASSTRDLAKNIQYF
abundance: .; v_gene: TRBV18; j_gene: TRBJ2-3; len: 16; d_gene: TRBD1; CDR3nt: TGTGCCAGCTCACTCAACAGGGGTGTGGGCACAGATACGCAGTATTTT; CDR3aa: CASSLNRGVGTDTQYF
abundance: .; v_gene: TRBV18; j_gene: TRBJ1-1; len: 15; d_gene: .; CDR3nt: TGTGCCAGCTCACCGACTCTAGCGGTGAACACTGAAGCTTTCTTT; CDR3aa: CASSPTLAVNTEAFF
abundance: .; v_gene: TRBV2; j_gene: TRBJ1-2; len: 14; d_gene: .; CDR3nt: TGTGCCAGCAGTAGGACAGTCTTAAACTATGGCTACACCTTC; CDR3aa: CASSRTVLNYGYTF
abundance: .; v_gene: TRBV5-1; j_gene: TRBJ1-4; len: 15; d_gene: .; CDR3nt: TGCGCCAGCACCGTACTCCCGTCAACTAATGAAAAACTGTTTTTT; CDR3aa: CASTVLPSTNEKLFF
abundance: .; v_gene: TRBV10-3; j_gene: TRBJ1-2; len: 15; d_gene: .; CDR3nt: TGTGCCATCAGTGACCCGGGGGAGGGCAACTATGGCTACACCTTC; CDR3aa: CAISDPGEGNYGYTF
abundance: .; v_gene: TRBV2; j_gene: TRBJ2-1; len: 13; d_gene: TRBD2; CDR3nt: TGTGCCACAAAGCGGGAGTTGGGTGGAGAGCAGTTCTTC; CDR3aa: CATKRELGGEQFF
abundance: .; v_gene: TRBV5-1; j_gene: TRBJ1-1; len: 11; d_gene: .; CDR3nt: TGCGCCAGCATTGGAGAACTGGAGGCTTTCTTT; CDR3aa: CASIGELEAFF
abundance: .; v_gene: TRBV7-8; j_gene: TRBJ1-2; len: 16; d_gene: .; CDR3nt: TGTGCCAGCAGCCACAGGGACTACCCTACCAACGATGGCTACACCTTC; CDR3aa: CASSHRDYPTNDGYTF
abundance: .; v_gene: TRBV5-1; j_gene: TRBJ2-1; len: 12; d_gene: .; CDR3nt: TGCGCCAGCAGCTTAAGCCAAAATGAGCAGTTCTTC; CDR3aa: CASSLSQNEQFF
abundance: .; v_gene: TRBV15; j_gene: TRBJ2-1; len: 17; d_gene: TRBD2; CDR3nt: TGTGCCACCAGCAGAGAAGTGAGCGGGAGGGATAGCAATGAGCAGTTCTTC; CDR3aa: CATSREVSGRDSNEQFF
abundance: once; v_gene: TRBV28; j_gene: TRBJ1-2; len: 15; d_gene: TRBD1; CDR3nt: TGTGCCAGTACTCCCGGGACAGGGGTTGGCTATGGCTACACCTTC; CDR3aa: CASTPGTGVGYGYTF
abundance: .; v_gene: TRBV5-1; j_gene: TRBJ1-2; len: 15; d_gene: TRBD1; CDR3nt: TGCGCCAGCAGCTTGGGGGACAGATTGGGCTATGGCTACACCTTC; CDR3aa: CASSLGDRLGYGYTF
abundance: .; v_gene: TRBV5-5; j_gene: TRBJ2-7; len: 17; d_gene: TRBD1; CDR3nt: TGTGCCAGCAGCTTGGCCCAGGTTAGGACAGGGTCCTACGAGCAGTACTTC; CDR3aa: CASSLAQVRTGSYEQYF
abundance: .; v_gene: TRBV7-3; j_gene: TRBJ2-5; len: 14; d_gene: TRBD2; CDR3nt: TGTGCCAGCAGCCCTCTAGCGGGGTCAGGGACCCAGTACTTC; CDR3aa: CASSPLAGSGTQYF
abundance: .; v_gene: TRBV5-1; j_gene: TRBJ1-5; len: 15; d_gene: TRBD1; CDR3nt: TGCGCCAGCAGCCCGGGACAGGGTGTGGGTCAGCCCCAGCATTTT; CDR3aa: CASSPGQGVGQPQHF
abundance: .; v_gene: TRBV7-2; j_gene: TRBJ1-3; len: 15; d_gene: TRBD1; CDR3nt: TGTGCCAGCAGCTTAGGGACAGGGGGTGGAAACACCATATATTTT; CDR3aa: CASSLGTGGGNTIYF
abundance: .; v_gene: TRBV19; j_gene: TRBJ2-3; len: 16; d_gene: .; CDR3nt: TGTGCCAGTAGTGGGGCTCGCGTACCCCCGGGAGATACGCAGTATTTT; CDR3aa: CASSGARVPPGDTQYF
abundance: .; v_gene: TRBV7-2; j_gene: TRBJ1-2; len: 14; d_gene: .; CDR3nt: TGTGCCAGCAGCTTAGGTGACGGGATCTATGGCTACACCTTC; CDR3aa: CASSLGDGIYGYTF
abundance: few; v_gene: TRBV11-2; j_gene: TRBJ1-5; len: 15; d_gene: .; CDR3nt: TGTGCCAGCAGCTTAGGGGGCAGGGTAGGTCAGCCCCAGCATTTT; CDR3aa: CASSLGGRVGQPQHF
abundance: .; v_gene: TRBV5-1; j_gene: TRBJ1-4; len: 14; d_gene: TRBD1; CDR3nt: TGCGCCAGCAGCTGGCAGGGGGTGGATGAAAAACTGTTTTTT; CDR3aa: CASSWQGVDEKLFF
abundance: .; v_gene: TRBV4-1; j_gene: TRBJ2-3; len: 19; d_gene: .; CDR3nt: TGCGCCAGCAGCCAAAGCCCAATCAAACCGGGACTTCCTCCGGATACGCAGTATTTT; CDR3aa: CASSQSPIKPGLPPDTQYF
abundance: few; v_gene: TRBV6-5; j_gene: TRBJ1-2; len: 15; d_gene: .; CDR3nt: TGTGCCAGCAGCAATAGGAAGGGAGGGGGTCGGGGCTACACCTTC; CDR3aa: CASSNRKGGGRGYTF
abundance: .; v_gene: TRBV7-2; j_gene: TRBJ1-1; len: 14; d_gene: .; CDR3nt: TGTGCCAGCAGCTTAGACGGGGCCGGGGGTGAAGCTTTCTTT; CDR3aa: CASSLDGAGGEAFF
abundance: .; v_gene: TRBV7-9; j_gene: TRBJ1-5; len: 16; d_gene: TRBD1; CDR3nt: TGTGCCAGCAGCCGGGGGACAGGGAATAACAATCAGCCCCAGCATTTT; CDR3aa: CASSRGTGNNNQPQHF